The clone carrying this TCR beta chain came up a few times. Its antigen is unknown. The sample is drawn from a study of early T cells in non-severe SARS-CoV-2 infection. Study overall: Bulk RNA from unsorted whole blood was sequenced; chains were unpaired.

Unique molecular identifier tags were affixed to discrete cDNA molecules. From the 5' RACE reads, TCRdb called clonotypes with MiXCR, one entry per CDR3 protein. This sample has approximately 76,000 distinct CDR3 sequences, with around 10% found just once. Whole-study results and caveats: VDJdb matches were skewed toward anti-spike CD8 T cell responses.

V dropped 3 bases and J dropped 9; count of bases not matched to a gene: 4. CDR1 and CDR2 (germline): MGHDK, SYGVNS. The CDR3 length is 12 residues. Source material: whole blood. The clonotype was recovered from an adult who was a healthcare worker with PCR-confirmed SARS-CoV-2 infection or an uninfected control (not recorded which). The chain carries TRBV25-1 and TRBJ2-7, with TRBD1 identical over 8 bases. CDR3 DNA sequence: TGTGCCAGCAGTGAGGACAGGGTTATGCAGTACTTC. Translated: CASSEDRVMQYF.